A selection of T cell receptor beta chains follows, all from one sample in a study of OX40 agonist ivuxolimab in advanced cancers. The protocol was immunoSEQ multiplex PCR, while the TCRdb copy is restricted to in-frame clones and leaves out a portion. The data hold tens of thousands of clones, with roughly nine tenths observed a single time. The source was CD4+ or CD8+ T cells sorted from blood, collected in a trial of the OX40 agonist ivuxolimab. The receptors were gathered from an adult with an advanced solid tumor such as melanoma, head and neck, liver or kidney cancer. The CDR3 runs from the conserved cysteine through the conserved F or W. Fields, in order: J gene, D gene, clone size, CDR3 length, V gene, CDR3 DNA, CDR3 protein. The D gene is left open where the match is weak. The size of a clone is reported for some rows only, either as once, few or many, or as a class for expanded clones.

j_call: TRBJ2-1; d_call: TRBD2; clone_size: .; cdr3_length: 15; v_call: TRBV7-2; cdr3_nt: TGTGCCAGCAGCTTAGCGGAACTAGCGGGAGGGCCTAAGTTCTTC; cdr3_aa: CASSLAELAGGPKFF
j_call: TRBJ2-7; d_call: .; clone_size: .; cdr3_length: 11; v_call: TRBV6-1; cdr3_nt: TGTGCCAGCAGTGGGGCCTACGAGCAGTACTTC; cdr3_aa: CASSGAYEQYF
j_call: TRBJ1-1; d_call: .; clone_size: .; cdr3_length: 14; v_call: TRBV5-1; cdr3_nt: TGCGCCAGCAGCTTGGCCGAGGTTTTCACTGAAGCTTTCTTT; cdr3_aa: CASSLAEVFTEAFF
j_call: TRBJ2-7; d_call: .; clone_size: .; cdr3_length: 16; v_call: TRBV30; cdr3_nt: TGTGCCTGGAGTGTACGTCTCACTAGCATCCGCCACGAGCAGTACTTC; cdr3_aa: CAWSVRLTSIRHEQYF
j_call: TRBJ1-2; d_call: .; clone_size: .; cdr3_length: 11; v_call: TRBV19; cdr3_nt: TGTGCCAGTAGTATGTACGCGTTCTACACCTTC; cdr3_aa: CASSMYAFYTF
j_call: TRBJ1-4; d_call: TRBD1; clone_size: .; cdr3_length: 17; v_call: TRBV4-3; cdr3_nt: TGCGCCAGCAGCCAAGAACTCCCGGACAGGGTTGGTGAAAAACTGTTTTTT; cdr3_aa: CASSQELPDRVGEKLFF
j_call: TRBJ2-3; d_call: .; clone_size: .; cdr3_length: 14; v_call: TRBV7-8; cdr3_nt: TGTGCCAGCGGCCCCCAGGGCAGGTCAGATACGCAGTATTTT; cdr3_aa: CASGPQGRSDTQYF
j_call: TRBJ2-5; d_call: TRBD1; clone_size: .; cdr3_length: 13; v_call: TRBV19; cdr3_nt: TGTGCCAGTAGTCGGACAGGGGTAGAGACCCAGTACTTC; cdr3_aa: CASSRTGVETQYF
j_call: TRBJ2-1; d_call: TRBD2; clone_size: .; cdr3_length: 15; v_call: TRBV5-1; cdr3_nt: TGCGCCAGCGGATCGAGCGGGAGCTCCTACAATGAGCAGTTCTTC; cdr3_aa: CASGSSGSSYNEQFF
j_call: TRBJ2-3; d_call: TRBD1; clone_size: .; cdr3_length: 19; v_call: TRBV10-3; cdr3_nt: TGTGCCATCAGTGAGTCTATAGGACAGGGAGTTCTTAGCCGAAATACGCAGTATTTT; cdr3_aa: CAISESIGQGVLSRNTQYF
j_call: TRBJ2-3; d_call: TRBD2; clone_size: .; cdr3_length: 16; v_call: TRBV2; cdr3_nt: TGTGCCAGCAGTGAATTTGGCGGGAGGAGCACAGATACGCAGTATTTT; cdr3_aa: CASSEFGGRSTDTQYF
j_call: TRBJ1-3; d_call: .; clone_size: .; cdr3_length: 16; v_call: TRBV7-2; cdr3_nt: TGTGCCAGCAGCTTAGGACTGACCGTCTCTGGAAACACCATATATTTT; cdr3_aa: CASSLGLTVSGNTIYF
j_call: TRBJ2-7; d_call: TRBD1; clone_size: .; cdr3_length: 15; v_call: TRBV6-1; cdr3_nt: TGTGCCAGCAGTGCCCGAAGGACAGGGGGCAACGAGCAGTACTTC; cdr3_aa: CASSARRTGGNEQYF
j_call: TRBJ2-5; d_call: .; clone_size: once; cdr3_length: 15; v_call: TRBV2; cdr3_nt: TGTGCCAGCAGATACGGGGCGGGGACAGCAAAGACCCAGTACTTC; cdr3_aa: CASRYGAGTAKTQYF
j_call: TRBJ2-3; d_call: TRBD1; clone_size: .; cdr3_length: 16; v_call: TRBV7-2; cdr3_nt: TGTGCCAGCACCGTTTCCGGGACAGGGAACACAGATACGCAGTATTTT; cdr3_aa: CASTVSGTGNTDTQYF
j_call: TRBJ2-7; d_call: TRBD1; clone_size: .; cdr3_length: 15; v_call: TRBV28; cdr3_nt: TGTGCCAGCAGTTCCTCCGGGACAGGGGGGTGGGAGCAGTACTTC; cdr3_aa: CASSSSGTGGWEQYF
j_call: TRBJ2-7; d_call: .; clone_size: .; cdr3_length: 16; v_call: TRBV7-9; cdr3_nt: TGTGCCAGCAGCTTAGACGGCCAGCGGAGCTCCTACGAGCAGTACTTC; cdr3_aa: CASSLDGQRSSYEQYF
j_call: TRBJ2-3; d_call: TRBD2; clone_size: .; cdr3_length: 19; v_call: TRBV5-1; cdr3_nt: TGCGCCAGTGGTCTGACTAGCGGGAGGGTAAAGGGGGTCACAGATACGCAGTATTTT; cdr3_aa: CASGLTSGRVKGVTDTQYF
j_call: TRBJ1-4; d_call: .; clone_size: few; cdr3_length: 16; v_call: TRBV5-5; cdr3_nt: TGTGCCAGCAGCTTGGTGGGGTCAGGGGAACCTGAAAAACTGTTTTTT; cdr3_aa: CASSLVGSGEPEKLFF
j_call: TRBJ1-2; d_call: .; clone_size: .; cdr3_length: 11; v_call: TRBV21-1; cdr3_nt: TGTGCCAGCAGCAATAGGGGCGGCTACACCTTC; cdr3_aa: CASSNRGGYTF
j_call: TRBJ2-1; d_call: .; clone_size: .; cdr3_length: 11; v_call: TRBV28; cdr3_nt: TGTGCCAGCAGTTTTGAGAGTGAGCAGTTCTTC; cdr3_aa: CASSFESEQFF
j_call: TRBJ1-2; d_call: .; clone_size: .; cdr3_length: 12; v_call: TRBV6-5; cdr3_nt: TGTGCCAGCAGCCCTGGGGGCTATGGCTACACCTTC; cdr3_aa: CASSPGGYGYTF
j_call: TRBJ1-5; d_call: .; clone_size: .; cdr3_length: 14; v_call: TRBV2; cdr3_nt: TGTGCCAGCAACGGGCCCACCGATTATCAGCCCCAGCATTTT; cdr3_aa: CASNGPTDYQPQHF
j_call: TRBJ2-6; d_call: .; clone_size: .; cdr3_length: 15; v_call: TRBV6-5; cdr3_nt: TGTGCCAGCCTTAAGACTATCGGGGGGGCCAACGTCCTGACTTTC; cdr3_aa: CASLKTIGGANVLTF
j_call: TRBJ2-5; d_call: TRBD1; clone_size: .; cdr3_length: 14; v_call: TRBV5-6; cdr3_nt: TGTGCCAGCAGCTTAGGGACAGGGCAAGAGACCCAGTACTTC; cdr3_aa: CASSLGTGQETQYF
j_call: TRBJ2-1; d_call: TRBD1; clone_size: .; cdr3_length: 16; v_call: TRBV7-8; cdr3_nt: TGTGCCAGCAGCCTAATACGGAGACAGGGGATGAGTGGGCAGTTCTTC; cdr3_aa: CASSLIRRQGMSGQFF
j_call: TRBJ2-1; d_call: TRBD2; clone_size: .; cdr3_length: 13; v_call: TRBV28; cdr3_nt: TGTGCCAGCAGTGCCCCCGGGAGGTATGAGCAGTTCTTC; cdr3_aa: CASSAPGRYEQFF
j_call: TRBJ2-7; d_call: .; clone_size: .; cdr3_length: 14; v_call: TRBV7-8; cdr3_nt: TGTGCCAGCAGCTTAGTTACAGGCTCCTACGAGCAGTACTTC; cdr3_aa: CASSLVTGSYEQYF
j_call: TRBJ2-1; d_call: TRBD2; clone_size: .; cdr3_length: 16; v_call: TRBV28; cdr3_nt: TGTGCCAGCAGCCAGACTTCTAGCGGGACCTACAATGAGCAGTTCTTC; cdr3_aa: CASSQTSSGTYNEQFF
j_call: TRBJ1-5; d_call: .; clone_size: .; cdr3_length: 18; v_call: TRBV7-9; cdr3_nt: TGTGCCAGCAGCTTGAGTGTGTCGGGACTAAATAGCAATCAGCCCCAGCATTTT; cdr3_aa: CASSLSVSGLNSNQPQHF
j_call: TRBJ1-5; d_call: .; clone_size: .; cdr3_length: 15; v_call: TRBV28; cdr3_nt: TGTGCCAGCAGTTTACGGCAGGAGTGGCATCAGCCCCAGCATTTT; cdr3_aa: CASSLRQEWHQPQHF
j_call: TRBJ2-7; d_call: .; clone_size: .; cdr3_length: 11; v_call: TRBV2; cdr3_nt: TGTGCCAGCAATAGATTTTCGGGGCAGTACTTC; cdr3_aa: CASNRFSGQYF
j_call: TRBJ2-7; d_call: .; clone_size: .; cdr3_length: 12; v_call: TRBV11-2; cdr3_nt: TGTGCCAGCAGCGTCGGAGCCTACGAGCAGTACTTC; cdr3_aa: CASSVGAYEQYF
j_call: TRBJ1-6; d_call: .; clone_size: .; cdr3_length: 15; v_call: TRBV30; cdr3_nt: TGTGCCTGGAGTGGGGGGGGCTCCGGTAATTCACCCCTCCACTTT; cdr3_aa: CAWSGGGSGNSPLHF
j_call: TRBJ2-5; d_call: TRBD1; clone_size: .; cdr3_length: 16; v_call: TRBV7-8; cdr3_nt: TGTGCCAGCAGCTTAGTGTCTGTCAGGGGGCTAGAGACCCAGTACTTC; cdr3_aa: CASSLVSVRGLETQYF
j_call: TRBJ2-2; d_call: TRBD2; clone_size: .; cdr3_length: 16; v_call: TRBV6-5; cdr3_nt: TGTGCCAGCAGTTATGGCAGGACTAGCGATGACGGGGAGCTGTTTTTT; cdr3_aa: CASSYGRTSDDGELFF
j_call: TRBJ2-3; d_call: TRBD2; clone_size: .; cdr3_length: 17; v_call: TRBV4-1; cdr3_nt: TGCGCCAGCAGCGCTTTGAGGGGACTAGCGGGAGCAGATACGCAGTATTTT; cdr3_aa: CASSALRGLAGADTQYF
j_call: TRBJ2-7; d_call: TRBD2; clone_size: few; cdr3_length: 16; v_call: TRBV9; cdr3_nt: TGTGCCAGCAGCCCCACCGGGACTACCCATTCCTACGAGCAGTACTTC; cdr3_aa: CASSPTGTTHSYEQYF
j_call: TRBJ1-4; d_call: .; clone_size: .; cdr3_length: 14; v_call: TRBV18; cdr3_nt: TGTGCCAGCTCACCGCCGGCGCTTAATGAAAAACTGTTTTTT; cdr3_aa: CASSPPALNEKLFF
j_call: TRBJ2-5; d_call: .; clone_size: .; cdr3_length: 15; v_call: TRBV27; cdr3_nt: TGTGCCAGCAGTGTAGGGCCGACGTCTAGGGGGACCCAGTACTTC; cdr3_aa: CASSVGPTSRGTQYF
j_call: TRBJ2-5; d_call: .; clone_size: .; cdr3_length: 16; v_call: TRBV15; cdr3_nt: TGTGCCACCAGCTGGCCCATAGGTGAGGGAGACGAGACCCAGTACTTC; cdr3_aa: CATSWPIGEGDETQYF
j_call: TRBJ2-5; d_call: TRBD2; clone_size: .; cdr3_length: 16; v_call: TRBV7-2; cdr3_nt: TGTGCCAGCACCTGGGGCTCAGCGGGAGTTCAAGAGACCCAGTACTTC; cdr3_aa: CASTWGSAGVQETQYF
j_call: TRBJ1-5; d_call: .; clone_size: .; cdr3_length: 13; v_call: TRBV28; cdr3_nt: TGTGCCAGCAGTACAGGGTCAACGCAGCCCCAGCATTTT; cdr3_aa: CASSTGSTQPQHF
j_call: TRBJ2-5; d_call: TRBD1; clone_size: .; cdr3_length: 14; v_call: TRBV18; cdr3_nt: TGTGCCAGCTCACCACAGGACAGGGGGCCTGAGCAGTACTTC; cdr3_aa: CASSPQDRGPEQYF
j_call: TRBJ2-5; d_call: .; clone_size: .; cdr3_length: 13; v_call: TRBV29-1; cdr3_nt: TGCAGCGTTGAAGGGGATCGGAGGGAGACCCAGTACTTC; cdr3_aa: CSVEGDRRETQYF
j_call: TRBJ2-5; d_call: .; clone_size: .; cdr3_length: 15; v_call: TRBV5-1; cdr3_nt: TGCGCCAGCAGCTCTGGCTCCCCGGTTTGGGAGACCCAGTACTTC; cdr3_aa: CASSSGSPVWETQYF
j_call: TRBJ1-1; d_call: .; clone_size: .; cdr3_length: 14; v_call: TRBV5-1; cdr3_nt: TGCGCCAGCAGCCTCTCCCTGATGAACACTGAAGCTTTCTTT; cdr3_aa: CASSLSLMNTEAFF
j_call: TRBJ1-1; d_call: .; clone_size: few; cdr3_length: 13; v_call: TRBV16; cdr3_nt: TGTGCCAGCAGCCCGGGGGGTTGGACTGAAGCTTTCTTT; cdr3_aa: CASSPGGWTEAFF
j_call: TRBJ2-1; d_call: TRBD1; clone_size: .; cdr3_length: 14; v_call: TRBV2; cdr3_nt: TGTGCCAGCAATCGGGACAGGACATACAATGAGCAGTTCTTC; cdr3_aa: CASNRDRTYNEQFF
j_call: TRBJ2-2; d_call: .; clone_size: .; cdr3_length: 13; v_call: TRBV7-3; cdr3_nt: TGTGCCAGCAGCTTACTCCTTACCGGGGAGCTGTTTTTT; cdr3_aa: CASSLLLTGELFF
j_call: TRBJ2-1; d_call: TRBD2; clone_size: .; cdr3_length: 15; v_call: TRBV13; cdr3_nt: TGTGCCAGCAGCACCTCTAGCGGGTTCTACAATGAGCAGTTCTTC; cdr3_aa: CASSTSSGFYNEQFF
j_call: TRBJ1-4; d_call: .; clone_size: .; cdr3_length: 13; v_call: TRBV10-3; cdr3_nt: TGTGCCATCAGTGTTGCAGCAGGTGAAAAACTGTTTTTT; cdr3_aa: CAISVAAGEKLFF